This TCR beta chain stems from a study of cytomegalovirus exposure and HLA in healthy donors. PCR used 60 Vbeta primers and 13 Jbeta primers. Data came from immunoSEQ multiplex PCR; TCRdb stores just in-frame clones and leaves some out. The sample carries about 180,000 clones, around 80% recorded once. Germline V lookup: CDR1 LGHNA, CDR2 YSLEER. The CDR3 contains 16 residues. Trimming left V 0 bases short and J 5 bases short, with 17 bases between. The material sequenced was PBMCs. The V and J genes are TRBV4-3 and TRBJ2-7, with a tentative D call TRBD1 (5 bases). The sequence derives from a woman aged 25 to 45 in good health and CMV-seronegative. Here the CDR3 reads CASSQDRTRRRDEQYF. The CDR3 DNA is TGCGCCAGCAGCCAAGATCGGACAAGGAGAAGGGACGAGCAGTACTTC.